This TCR beta chain appears in the sequencing data of a study of shared clonotypes between healthy human individuals (TCRdb year 2020). Concerning the study at large: A couple of women and three men aged 18 to 49 years were included in the cohort. Libraries were prepared and TCR repertoires were sequenced by different laboratories using diverse techniques, in order to increase sequencing depth and limit assay-specific biases. To estimate repertoire size and how much clonotypes are shared between individuals, the study performed deep sequencing of blood TCR repertoires from a few healthy adults. Per donor, three plates each were used for CD4 naive and CD4 memory, two for CD8 naive, and one for CD8 memory. Per donor, leukapheresis produced somewhere between about 0.85 and 9.5 billion PBMCs.

The CDR3 has 13 amino acids, counting the end cysteine and phenylalanine. Only the CDR3 portion is preserved as DNA: 39 bases, with reading frame beginning at the first base. According to the germline V gene (reference sequence), CDR1 reads SGHNT and CDR2 reads YYREEE. The germline ends are 13 bases apart after V is trimmed by 3 bases and J by 7 bases. Findings and caveats that apply to the study as a whole: Rarefaction of sorted-subset datasets indicated incomplete sequencing despite the large sequencing depth. Sharing across several donors was observed for roughly 5.4% of naive CD4, less than 4% of naive CD8, 2.3% of memory CD4, and around 0.4% of memory CD8 clonotypes. Compared with non-shared clonotypes, clonotypes shared by all four sorted-subset donors had higher generation probabilities. Larger estimated clonotype richness was generally found for naive subsets than for memory subsets. Sampling was restricted to blood, and TCR repertoires in tissue are likely to differ from TCR repertoires in blood. Because the study included a small number of donors, the genetic and exposure-history diversity represented was limited. Pairwise subsampling led to the expectation that sequencing depth would affect the degree of clonotype sharing among donors.

Turning to this clone: The antigen it recognizes is unknown. One base away there is no much larger clone; base qualities are not given.

Healthy HIV-negative adults with no recently reported acute infections or vaccinations were included as donors. Every donor was a Caucasian adult living in Nashville, Tennessee, USA. CD4+ T cells were enriched by magnetic negative selection, after which naive cells were positively selected on CD45RA and the negative fraction was taken as the memory subset. After blood collection by leukapheresis, PBMCs were isolated using Ficoll-Histopaque density gradient centrifugation and then cryopreserved in the vapor phase of liquid nitrogen. Analytical flow cytometry was used to check the purity and quantity of each magnetically sorted T cell population. Genomic DNA was isolated from every sorted fraction and measured by UV absorbance on a Nanodrop 2000c. Using the deep immunoSEQ assay, TCR CDR3 regions were amplified from genomic DNA by multiplex PCR. Extracted genomic DNA from each cell subset was spread evenly across all wells of several immunoSEQ 96-well plates, with each plate serving as a replicate. For sorted subsets, about 0.2 ug genomic DNA, equal to about 30,000 T cell genomes, was loaded into each replicate PCR. The purified libraries were quantified using a Qubit 3.0 fluorometer, sized with a Bioanalyzer 2100, and then quantified again using the KAPA Library Quantification kit. Each immunoSEQ 96-well plate was sequenced on its own single-read 150-cycle Illumina NextSeq 550 flow cell. The study's processing was this. Because the immunoSEQ output included only junctional sequences and no quality scores, the filtering could not be the same as the filtering used for full-length reads. Sequences were annotated with PyIR, a Python wrapper for IgBLAST v1.9, using IMGT germline references to assign V/J genes and CDR3. Any read was removed if the V/J assignment was weak (E-value above 1e-6), the CDR3 was missing, or the read contained stop codons, out-of-frame junctions, or ambiguous translated residues. A V3J clonotype was defined by an identical inferred V gene, J gene, and CDR3 amino acid sequence. The percentage overlap between two repertoires was calculated by dividing the number of shared unique clonotypes by the size of the smaller repertoire. Repertoire richness was assessed with RTK rarefaction, the Chao1 estimator, and Recon v2.1 estimates of unobserved clonotypes. Generation probabilities for all TCRbeta clonotypes obtained by the gDNA method from a handful of donors were computed using OLGA. TCRdb took over this immuneACCESS table, retaining in-frame rearrangements with V and J assigned. Such tables are incomplete; in checked studies, under half of the missing clones stem from an unresolved V gene, and the remainder is unexplained. The V and J calls and clone size come from that table; D and trimming were worked out from the DNA. In this sample the table shows about 1.1 million clones, 75% to 80% of which occur a single time. Approximately 0.5% of the sample goes to the ten largest clones.

This chain is built from TRBV5-4 and TRBJ1-1; possibly the D gene is TRBD1, per 5 matching bases. The sequencing input was memory CD4+ T cells from PBMCs. The meaning of the sample's cell subset or site label: CD45RA-negative fraction. The sequence was collected from a man aged 18 to 35 in good health. Some clones in this sample may be carry-over from other donors' samples. The sequenced DNA is TGTGCCAGCAGCTCTGGTTGGGACGGTGAAGCTTTCTTT. Translated, it gives CASSSGWDGEAFF. With all but the CDR3 taken from the reference TRBV5-4 and TRBJ1-1 genes, the full variable domain is: ETGVTQSPTHLIKTRGQQVTLRCSSQSGHNTVSWYQQALGQGPQFIFQYYREEENGRGNFPPRFSGLQFPNYSSELNVNALELDDSALYLCASSSGWDGEAFFGQGTRLTVV.